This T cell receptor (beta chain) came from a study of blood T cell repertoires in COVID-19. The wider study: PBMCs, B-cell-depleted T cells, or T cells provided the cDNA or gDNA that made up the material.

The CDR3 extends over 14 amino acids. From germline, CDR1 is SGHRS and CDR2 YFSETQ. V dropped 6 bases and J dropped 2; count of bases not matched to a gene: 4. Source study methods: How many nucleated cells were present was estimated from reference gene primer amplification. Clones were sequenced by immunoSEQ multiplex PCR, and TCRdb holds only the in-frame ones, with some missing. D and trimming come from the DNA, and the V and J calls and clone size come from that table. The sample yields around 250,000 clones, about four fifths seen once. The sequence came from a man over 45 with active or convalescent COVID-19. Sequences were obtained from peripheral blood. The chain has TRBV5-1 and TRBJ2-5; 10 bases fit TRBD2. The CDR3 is CASTVAGGQETQYF. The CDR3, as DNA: TGCGCCAGCACCGTAGCGGGGGGTCAAGAGACCCAGTACTTC. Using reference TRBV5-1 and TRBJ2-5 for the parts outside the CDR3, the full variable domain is KAGVTQTPRYLIKTRGQQVTLSCSPISGHRSVSWYQQTPGQGLQFLFEYFSETQRNKGNFPGRFSGRQFSNSRSEMNVSTLELGDSALYLCASTVAGGQETQYFGPGTRLLVL.